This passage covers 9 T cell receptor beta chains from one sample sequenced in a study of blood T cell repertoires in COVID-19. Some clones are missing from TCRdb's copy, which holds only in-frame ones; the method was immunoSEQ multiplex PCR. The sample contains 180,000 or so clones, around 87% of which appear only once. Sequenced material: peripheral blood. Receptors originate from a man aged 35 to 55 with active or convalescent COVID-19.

CDR3 loop: CASSWGTGMNTEAFF. The CDR3 nucleotides read TGCGCCAGCAGCTGGGGGACAGGAATGAACACTGAAGCTTTCTTT. V gene TRBV5-1 combines with J gene TRBJ1-1; 8 bases are a match to TRBD1. In germline, CDR1 is SGHRS, CDR2 YFSETQ. The CDR3 loop spans 15 amino acids. V lost 3 bases, J lost 0 bases, and 4 bases stayed unmatched.

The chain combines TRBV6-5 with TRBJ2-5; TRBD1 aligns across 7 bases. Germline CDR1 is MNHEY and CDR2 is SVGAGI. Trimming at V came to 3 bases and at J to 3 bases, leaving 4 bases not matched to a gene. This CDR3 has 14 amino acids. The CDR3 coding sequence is TGTGCCAGCAGTTATCGGGACAGCAAAGAGACCCAGTACTTC. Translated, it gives CASSYRDSKETQYF.

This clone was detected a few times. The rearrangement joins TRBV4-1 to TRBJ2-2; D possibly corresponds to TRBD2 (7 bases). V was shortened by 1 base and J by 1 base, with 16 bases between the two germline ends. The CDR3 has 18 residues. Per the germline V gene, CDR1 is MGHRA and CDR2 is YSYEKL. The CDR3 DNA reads TGCGCCAGCAGCCAAGTGGGGTCGCGGGGGCGGAACACCGGGGAGCTGTTTTTT. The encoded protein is CASSQVGSRGRNTGELFF.

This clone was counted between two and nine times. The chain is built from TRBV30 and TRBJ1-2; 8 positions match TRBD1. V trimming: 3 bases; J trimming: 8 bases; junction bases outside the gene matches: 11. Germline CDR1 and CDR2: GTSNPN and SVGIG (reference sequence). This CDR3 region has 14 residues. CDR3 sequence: CAWSLQGGVGGYTF. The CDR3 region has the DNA TGTGCCTGGAGCCTACAGGGGGGAGTTGGAGGCTACACCTTC. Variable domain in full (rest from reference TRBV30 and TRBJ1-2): SQTIHQWPATLVQPVGSPLSLECTVEGTSNPNLYWYRQAAGRGLQLLFYSVGIGQISSEVPQNLSASRPQDRQFILSSKKLLLSDSGFYLCAWSLQGGVGGYTFGSGTRLTVV.

CDR3 in amino acids: CATSEGTGVNEQFF. The DNA for the CDR3 is TGTGCCACCAGTGAGGGGACAGGGGTTAATGAGCAGTTCTTC. The chain combines TRBV24-1 with TRBJ2-1, with 10 bases lining up with TRBD1. CDR3 length equals 14 residues. The germline CDR1 and CDR2 sequences are KGHDR and SFDVKD. Trimming at V came to 4 bases and at J to 7 bases, leaving 3 bases not matched to a gene.

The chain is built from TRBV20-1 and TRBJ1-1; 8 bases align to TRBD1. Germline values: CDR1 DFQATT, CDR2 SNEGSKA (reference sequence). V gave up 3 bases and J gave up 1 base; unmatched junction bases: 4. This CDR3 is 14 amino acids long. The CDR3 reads CSASQGAQNTEAFF. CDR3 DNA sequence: TGCAGTGCTAGTCAGGGGGCTCAGAACACTGAAGCTTTCTTT.

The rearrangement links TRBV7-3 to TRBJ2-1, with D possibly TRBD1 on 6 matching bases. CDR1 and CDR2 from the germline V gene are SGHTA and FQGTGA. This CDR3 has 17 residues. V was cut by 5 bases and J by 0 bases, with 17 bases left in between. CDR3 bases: TGTGCCAGCAGCGCTTGGGCAATAGGGGGCTCCTACAATGAGCAGTTCTTC. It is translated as CASSAWAIGGSYNEQFF.

This CDR3 is CAWSVSPSGTKSYNEQFF. CDR3 sequence (DNA): TGTGCCTGGAGTGTAAGTCCTAGCGGGACCAAATCGTACAATGAGCAGTTCTTC. This sequence joins TRBV30 and TRBJ2-1; 9 bases match TRBD2. V trimming: 0 bases; J trimming: 4 bases; junction bases outside the gene matches: 13. Germline lookup yields CDR1 GTSNPN and CDR2 SVGIG (reference sequence). This CDR3 comprises 18 residues.

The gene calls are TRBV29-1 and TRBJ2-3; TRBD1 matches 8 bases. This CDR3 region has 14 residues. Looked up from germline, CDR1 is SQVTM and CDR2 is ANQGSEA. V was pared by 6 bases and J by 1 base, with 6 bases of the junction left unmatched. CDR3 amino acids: CSVTGQVGTDTQYF. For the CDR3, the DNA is TGCAGCGTGACGGGACAGGTGGGCACAGATACGCAGTATTTT.